What follows is one TCR beta chain and its context. Its cognate antigen is unknown. The sample originates from a study of prognosis after radiotherapy for stage I lung cancer. On the study more broadly: Concurrent therapy was not administered with stereotactic body radiotherapy to any patient. General observations from the study: After stereotactic body radiation therapy, unique TCR clone counts dropped from a median of around 10,000 to 6,900.

TCR beta CDR3 was amplified from genomic DNA by two-round multiplex PCR. Every TRBV and TRBJ gene had its own specific primer in first-round PCR. TCRdb ran MiXCR on the multiplex PCR reads and lists one entry per CDR3 protein. Here the sample spans about 51,000 distinct CDR3 sequences, about 37% being singletons. V trimming: 6 bases; J trimming: 2 bases; junction bases outside the gene matches: 7. CDR3 size: 14 residues. Per germline, CDR1 MNHEY and CDR2 SVGEGT. Each of two time points yielded roughly 6.4 milliliters of peripheral venous blood. This chain links TRBV6-2 or TRBV6-3 with TRBJ2-7, with 7 bases matching TRBD1. Material: PBMCs, obtained before or after stereotactic body radiation therapy (not recorded which). This receptor was obtained from a donor over 45 with non-small cell lung cancer. This chain's CDR3 is CASSLWTGAYEQYF. The CDR3 bases are TGTGCCAGCAGCCTATGGACAGGAGCCTACGAGCAGTACTTC.